This TCR beta chain was sequenced during a study of CD8 T cells in ankylosing spondylitis. Findings of the study overall: Apparently characteristic of ankylosing spondylitis blood was a TCR beta motif (eight highly homologous variants).

This clonotype was recorded a few times. What it binds is unknown. A single record per CDR3 protein comes from TCRdb applying MiXCR to the 5' RACE reads. The sample lists more than 650,000 distinct CDR3 sequences, approximately 12% occurring once. V was pared by 0 bases and J by 5 bases, with 11 bases between. Germline lookup yields CDR1 SGHRS and CDR2 YFSETQ. The CDR3 is 14 amino acids. This clonotype originated in a male donor with ankylosing spondylitis. The chain recombines TRBV5-1 with TRBJ1-2, with D uncertain. Sequencing used blood, either unsorted or a sorted T cell fraction (not recorded which). The CDR3 region has the DNA TGCGCCAGCAGCTTGGAGTACAGAGAGTATGGCTACACCTTC. This codes for CASSLEYREYGYTF.